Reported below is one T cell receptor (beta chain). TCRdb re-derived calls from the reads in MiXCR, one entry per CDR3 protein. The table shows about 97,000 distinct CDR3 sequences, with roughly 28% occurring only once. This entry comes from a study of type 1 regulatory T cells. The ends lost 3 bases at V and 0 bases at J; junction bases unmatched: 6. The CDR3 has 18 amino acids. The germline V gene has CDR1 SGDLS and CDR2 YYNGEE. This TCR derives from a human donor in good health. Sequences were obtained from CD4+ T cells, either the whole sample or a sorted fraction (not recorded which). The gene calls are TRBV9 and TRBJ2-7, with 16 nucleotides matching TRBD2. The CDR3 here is CASSAAGTSGRASYEQYF. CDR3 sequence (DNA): TGTGCCAGCAGCGCGGCGGGGACTAGCGGGAGGGCCTCCTACGAGCAGTACTTC.